What follows are 12 T cell receptor beta chains derived from one specimen sequenced in a study of blood T cells in healthy people across ages. A J-beta primer mix and a sample-barcoded 5' primer were used in a second PCR of about 6 to 12 cycles. TCRdb re-analysed the 5' RACE reads in MiXCR, keeping a single row per CDR3 protein. The data contain 720,000 or so distinct CDR3 sequences, about 43% of them singletons. Sequencing was performed on blood. These receptors came from a man older than 75 in good health.

This clonotype showed up just once. With a far larger clone one base away, a read error is the likely cause. It is likely a read error, because the conserved phenylalanine at the end of the CDR3 is missing. The genes are TRBV7-2 and TRBJ2-5; D is unresolved. The CDR3 runs 11 residues. Per germline, CDR1 SGHTA and CDR2 FQGNSA. V lost 5 bases and J lost 4, with 5 bases in between. This CDR3 is CASSPLETQYL. CDR3 bases: TGTGCCAGCAGCCCACTAGAGACCCAGTACTTA.

This clonotype was detected only once. A much larger clone is a single base away; this may be a read error. The rearrangement links TRBV12-3 or TRBV12-4 to TRBJ2-5; D uncertain. CDR3 length: 11 amino acids. Trimming shortened V by 5 bases and J by 11 bases, and 12 bases separated the two germline ends. CDR3 region: CASSRNNEQYF. The CDR3 DNA reads as TGTGCCAGCAGTCGAAACAATGAGCAGTACTTC.

This clonotype appeared a few times. A much larger clone sits a single nucleotide away, making a read error possible. The chain employs TRBV9 and TRBJ2-1, with 9 bases aligning to TRBD2. Germline V gene lookup returns CDR1 SGDLS and CDR2 YYNGEE. The V gene end was trimmed by 1 base and the J gene end by 13 bases; junction bases not matched to a gene: 15. The CDR3 spans 16 residues. DNA of the CDR3: TGTGCCAGCAGCGTATTAGGCGGGGGGGCTTCTGAGACCCAGTTCTTC. This gives the protein CASSVLGGGASETQFF. Drawing the rest from reference TRBV9 and TRBJ2-1, the complete variable domain is DSGVTQTPKHLITATGQRVTLRCSPRSGDLSVYWYQQSLDQGLQFLIQYYNGEERAKGNILERFSAQQFPDLHSELNLSSLELGDSALYFCASSVLGGGASETQFFGPGTRLTVL.

As to this clonotype: Germline is not matched at one junction end, which may reflect a read error. J is TRBJ1-1 and V is TRBV29-1; D may be TRBD1 (5 bases). This CDR3 contains 15 residues. The germline gives CDR1 SQVTM, CDR2 ANQGSEA. CDR3 in amino acids: CGVEGPGGGNTEAFF. CDR3 coding DNA: TGCGGCGTTGAAGGCCCGGGTGGGGGGAACACTGAAGCTTTCTTT.

The chain uses TRBV29-1 and TRBJ1-1; tentative D call: TRBD1 (6 bases). The CDR3 length is 14 residues. V lost 6 bases, J lost 0 bases, and 14 bases lay in between. CDR1 is SQVTM, CDR2 ANQGSEA, per germline. The CDR3 region is CSVTGTSLNTEAFF. The CDR3 DNA is TGCAGCGTCACAGGGACCTCCTTGAACACTGAAGCTTTCTTT.

A remark on this clonotype: A read error may be the cause here, since a much bigger clone is one base away. The gene calls are TRBV5-1 and TRBJ2-5, with 13 bases that match TRBD2. The CDR3 is 16 amino acids. Per the germline V gene, CDR1 is SGHRS and CDR2 is YFSETQ. CDR3 bases: TGCGTCAGCAGCCCCGGACTAGCGGGGGCACAAGAGACCCAGTACTTC. Amino acid sequence: CVSSPGLAGAQETQYF.

This rearrangement joins TRBV6-2 or TRBV6-3 to TRBJ2-7, with TRBD2 matching over 9 bases. The germline V gene encodes CDR1 MNHEY and CDR2 SVGEGT. V lost 7 bases and J lost 1; bases outside the gene matches: 20. CDR3 length: 19 amino acids. The CDR3 bases are TGTGCCAGCAACGGGCGGGAGGGCCGACGTGCTTTAAGGTCCTACGAGCAGTACTTC. It translates to CASNGREGRRALRSYEQYF.

This clonotype came up a few times. This rearrangement joins TRBV4-2 to TRBJ2-1, with D unresolved. V was cut by 1 base and J by 0 bases, with 13 bases left in between. The V gene's germline CDR1 is LGHNA and CDR2 YNFKEQ. There are 17 residues in the CDR3. CDR3 in DNA: TGTGCCAGCAGCCAAGGAATTGGCGACTCCTCCTACAATGAGCAGTTCTTC. This codes for CASSQGIGDSSYNEQFF.

The chain carries TRBV2 and TRBJ2-7, with D unclear. The CDR3 extends over 12 amino acids. With 2 bases removed from V and 10 bases from J, the gap between germline ends came to 12 bases. CDR1 SNHLY and CDR2 FYNNEI come from the germline V gene. CDR3 region: CASSEPPSAQYF. CDR3 DNA: TGTGCCAGCAGTGAACCCCCCTCGGCCCAGTACTTC.

This clonotype has a handful of counts. V gene TRBV7-2 combines with J gene TRBJ1-2; TRBD1 agrees at 7 bases. V gave up 4 bases and J gave up 8 bases; unmatched junction bases: 7. The CDR3 runs 13 residues. From germline, CDR1 is SGHTA and CDR2 FQGNSA. CDR3 DNA sequence: TGTGCCAGCAGCTCTTATACAGGGGACGGCTACACCTTC. Protein sequence: CASSSYTGDGYTF.

The CDR3 spells CASSLTISGSEQYF. In DNA form, the CDR3 reads TGTGCCAGCAGCTTAACGATTTCGGGCTCCGAGCAGTACTTC. J is TRBJ2-7 and V is TRBV7-3; D gene unclear. CDR1 and CDR2 from the germline V gene are SGHTA and FQGTGA. V was trimmed by 0 bases and J by 6 bases, leaving 12 bases between them. CDR3 length equals 14 residues. Combining the CDR3 with reference TRBV7-3 and TRBJ2-7 gives the whole variable domain GAGVSQTPSNKVTEKGKYVELRCDPISGHTALYWYRQSLGQGPEFLIYFQGTGAADDSGLPNDRFFAVRPEGSVSTLKIQRTERGDSAVYLCASSLTISGSEQYFGPGTRLTVT.

V is TRBV14 and J is TRBJ1-6; no firm D call. The length of the CDR3 is 15 residues. Germline V gene data show CDR1 as SGHDN and CDR2 as FVKESK. V shed 2 bases and J shed 16 bases, with 21 bases lying between them. This CDR3 reads CASSQLTEFSPTLHF. The CDR3 DNA reads as TGTGCCAGCAGCCAACTGACGGAGTTTAGTCCAACTCTCCACTTT.